Shown below are 22 T cell receptor beta chains from a single sample sequenced in a study of cytomegalovirus exposure and HLA in healthy donors. The PCR contained 60 Vbeta and 13 Jbeta primers. The method was immunoSEQ multiplex PCR; TCRdb's version includes in-frame clones alone and lacks a portion of them. This sample has more than 200,000 clones; over 75% occur once, and the top ten carry less than 2%. The sample comprised PBMCs. The origin of the receptors is a male donor in good health and CMV-seronegative.

The chain has TRBV11-3 and TRBJ1-5; 7 bases align to TRBD1. Looked up from germline, CDR1 is SGHNT and CDR2 is YENEEA. With V trimmed by 1 base and J by 7 bases, 19 bases remained unmatched. This CDR3 spans 19 amino acids. The CDR3 coding sequence is TGTGCCAGCAGCTTAGTACAAGAACCGACAGGGATCGAACGGCAGCCCCAGCATTTT. Amino acid sequence: CASSLVQEPTGIERQPQHF. The full variable domain, in which reference TRBV11-3 and TRBJ1-5 provide the parts outside the CDR3, is EAGVVQSPRYKIIEKKQPVAFWCNPISGHNTLYWYLQNLGQGPELLIRYENEEAVDDSQLPKDRFSAERLKGVDSTLKIQPAELGDSAVYLCASSLVQEPTGIERQPQHFGDGTRLSIL.

This rearrangement joins TRBV6-5 to TRBJ1-1; D may be TRBD1 (5 bases). Germline-derived CDR1 and CDR2 are MNHEY and SVGAGI. This CDR3 has 15 residues. Trimming pared 2 bases from V and 3 bases from J, leaving 13 bases between. DNA for the CDR3: TGTGCCAGCAGTTACATGTCAGGGCGGTACACTGAAGCTTTCTTT. Its protein product is CASSYMSGRYTEAFF.

The table lists this clone with a few counts. The chain combines TRBV6-6 with TRBJ2-3; the D gene is possibly TRBD1 (6 bases). The V and J ends lost 2 bases and 3 bases respectively, with 12 bases between them. The V gene's germline CDR1 is MNHNY and CDR2 SVGAGI (reference sequence). This CDR3 contains 15 residues. CDR3 amino acids: CASSYQGSRTDTQYF. DNA for the CDR3: TGTGCCAGCAGTTACCAGGGGAGTAGGACAGATACGCAGTATTTT.

The chain combines TRBV28 with TRBJ2-1; TRBD2 aligns across 7 bases. The CDR3 runs to 14 residues. CDR1 is MDHEN, CDR2 SYDVKM, per germline. J was trimmed by 4 bases and V by 6 bases; bases with no gene match: 6. For the CDR3, the DNA is TGTGCCAGCAGCGAGCGGGACTCATACAATGAGCAGTTCTTC. Amino acid sequence: CASSERDSYNEQFF.

This chain joins TRBV4-1 and TRBJ2-5; 8 nucleotides line up with TRBD2. Germline V gives CDR1 MGHRA, CDR2 YSYEKL. Unmatched junction bases numbered 13, after V lost 3 bases and J lost 7 bases. CDR3 length: 16 residues. Here the CDR3 reads CASSHPAGAYRGTQYF. The CDR3, as DNA: TGCGCCAGCAGCCACCCAGCGGGGGCCTATCGGGGGACCCAGTACTTC.

On this clone itself: The sample has other DNA sequences that encode this CDR3 too. The chain recombines TRBV4-3 with TRBJ1-5; D unresolved. V was cut by 0 bases and J by 4 bases, with 4 bases left in between. Germline V lookup: CDR1 LGHNA, CDR2 YSLEER. This CDR3 contains 13 residues. In DNA, the CDR3 is TGCGCCAGCAGCCAAGACCCGAATCAGCCCCAGCATTTT. Amino acids: CASSQDPNQPQHF.

The chain links TRBV7-9 to TRBJ2-3, with TRBD2 identical over 7 bases. The CDR3 is 12 residues long. The V gene's germline CDR1 is SEHNR and CDR2 FQNEAQ (reference sequence). Germline trimming cut 4 bases from V and 6 bases from J; bases unmatched to any gene: 1. The CDR3 coding sequence is TGTGCCAGCAGCTGGGGGGGGGATACGCAGTATTTT. Protein product: CASSWGGDTQYF.

The chain carries TRBV7-3 and TRBJ2-3; 7 positions agree with TRBD2. The V and J ends lost 4 bases and 0 bases, in that order; junction bases with no gene match: 13. Germline loops: CDR1 SGHTA, CDR2 FQGTGA. CDR3 length: 18 residues. As DNA, the CDR3 is TGTGCCAGCAGCTCAAAGGGAGGGATAACGTCGAGCACAGATACGCAGTATTTT. Translating gives CASSSKGGITSSTDTQYF.

This chain uses TRBV7-2 with TRBJ1-5; no clear D gene. The V gene lost 4 bases and the J gene lost 6 bases, with 10 bases spanning the gap. The CDR3 runs to 13 residues. CDR1 and CDR2 (germline): SGHTA, FQGNSA. The CDR3, as DNA: TGTGCCAGCAGCTCAATCGGGGTTCAGCCCCAGCATTTT. Translated, it gives CASSSIGVQPQHF.

The chain is built from TRBV6-1 and TRBJ2-7, with D maybe TRBD1 (5 bases). The CDR3 loop spans 15 amino acids. Germline-derived CDR1 and CDR2 are MNHNS and SASEGT. Trimming cost V 6 bases and J 7 bases, with 22 bases left between them. CDR3 region: CASSDLFQGGREQYF. Written as DNA, the CDR3 is TGTGCCAGCAGCGACCTTTTCCAGGGCGGACGGGAGCAGTACTTC.

This chain connects TRBV5-4 to TRBJ1-3; no firm D call. V lost 5 bases to trimming and J lost 0 bases, with 12 bases between them. The germline gives CDR1 SGHNT, CDR2 YYREEE (reference sequence). This CDR3 is built from 15 residues. The CDR3 spells CASSSDILSGNTIYF. The CDR3, as DNA: TGTGCCAGCAGTTCAGACATCCTCTCTGGAAACACCATATATTTT.

This chain joins TRBV9 and TRBJ2-1; D is unresolved. Germline CDR1 SGDLS, CDR2 YYNGEE. V shed 3 bases and J shed 4 bases, with 8 bases lying between them. There are 13 residues in the CDR3. The CDR3, as DNA: TGTGCCAGCAGCGAGCAGGAATACAATGAGCAGTTCTTC. It specifies CASSEQEYNEQFF.

The chain combines TRBV7-9 with TRBJ2-6; D is undetermined. The germline V and J ends were trimmed by 5 bases and 4 bases, with 15 bases remaining between them. CDR3 length: 16 amino acids. The germline V gene has CDR1 SEHNR and CDR2 FQNEAQ (reference sequence). In DNA, the CDR3 is TGTGCCAGCAGCCCCCATAACACCGCCGGGGCCAACGTCCTGACTTTC. Amino acids: CASSPHNTAGANVLTF.

The chain uses TRBV11-2 and TRBJ1-2; 8 bases are a match to TRBD1. The trim removed 2 bases at V and 6 bases at J, leaving 8 bases unmatched. Germline V CDR1 and CDR2: SGHAT, FQNNGV. CDR3 size: 15 residues. CDR3 sequence: CASSLSGRGLNGYTF. CDR3 nucleotide sequence: TGTGCCAGCAGCTTAAGTGGCAGGGGGCTTAATGGCTACACCTTC.

This clone was seen only a few times. This chain links TRBV28 with TRBJ1-2; D remains ambiguous. From germline, CDR1 is MDHEN and CDR2 SYDVKM. The V end lost 3 bases, the J end lost 6 bases, and 8 bases lay between the germline ends. There are 12 residues in the CDR3. CDR3 sequence: CASSLERNGYTF. The DNA of the CDR3 is TGTGCCAGCAGTTTGGAGAGAAATGGCTACACCTTC.

Comment on this clone: One end of the junction is discordant with germline, which a read error may explain. The chain is built from TRBV6-6 and TRBJ2-1, with 13 bases matching TRBD2. The CDR3 is 16 amino acids. Germline CDR1 MNHNY, CDR2 SVGAGI (reference sequence). The CDR3 sequence is CASGYLGTSGINEQFF. The CDR3 region has the DNA TGTGCCAGCGGTTACCTCGGGACTAGCGGGATAAATGAGCAGTTCTTC.

The chain couples TRBV6-1 to TRBJ2-1, with 7 bases matching TRBD1. CDR3 length: 13 amino acids. V shed 4 bases and J 7 bases; nucleotides not matched to a gene: 4. Germline CDR1 and CDR2: MNHNS and SASEGT. CDR3 sequence: CASSGQGRNEQFF. The CDR3 DNA reads as TGTGCCAGCAGTGGACAGGGAAGGAATGAGCAGTTCTTC.

The rearrangement links TRBV27 to TRBJ1-2; D may be TRBD1 (5 bases). The V end lost 9 bases, the J end lost 5 bases, and 19 bases lay between the germline ends. Germline V gene data show CDR1 as MNHEY and CDR2 as SMNVEV (reference sequence). The CDR3 is made up of 14 amino acids. Here the CDR3 reads CASRPGGLGYGYTF. The CDR3 DNA reads TGTGCCAGTAGGCCGGGGGGGTTAGGGTATGGCTACACCTTC.

This clone has just a few counts. The J gene is TRBJ2-2, the V gene TRBV28, with TRBD1 matching over 9 bases. Germline CDR1 is MDHEN and CDR2 is SYDVKM. The V and J ends lost 7 bases and 5 bases, in that order; junction bases with no gene match: 5. The CDR3 totals 14 residues. CDR3 coding DNA: TGTGCCAGCAATCTACAGGGGGCAACCGGGGAGCTGTTTTTT. Its translation: CASNLQGATGELFF.

The chain couples TRBV29-1 to TRBJ2-1, with 8 bases fitting TRBD1. CDR1 and CDR2 from the germline V gene are SQVTM and ANQGSEA. Trimming removed 1 base from V and 4 bases from J; junction bases left unmatched: 6. This CDR3 is built from 15 residues. CDR3 amino acids: CSVEGWQGAYNEQFF. In DNA form, the CDR3 reads TGCAGCGTTGAAGGATGGCAGGGGGCTTACAATGAGCAGTTCTTC.

V and J are TRBV4-2 and TRBJ2-1, with 8 bases lining up with TRBD2. CDR1 and CDR2 from the germline V gene are LGHNA and YNFKEQ. The CDR3 totals 18 residues. Trimming took 5 bases from V and 3 from J; bases not matched to a gene: 15. CDR3 in DNA: TGTGCCAGCAGCGAATCCGGGGGGGGAGAAAGTAGCTACAATGAGCAGTTCTTC. This codes for CASSESGGGESSYNEQFF.

Only a few counts were recorded for this clone. In DNA form, the CDR3 reads TGTGCCAGCAGTTTACAGGGGGCGAACACTGAAGCTTTCTTT. It yields the protein CASSLQGANTEAFF. This chain links TRBV27 with TRBJ1-1, with TRBD1 matching over 8 bases. V lost 2 bases to trimming and J lost 1 base; unmatched junction nucleotides: 0. Germline CDR1 and CDR2: MNHEY and SMNVEV (reference sequence). The CDR3 is 14 residues long.